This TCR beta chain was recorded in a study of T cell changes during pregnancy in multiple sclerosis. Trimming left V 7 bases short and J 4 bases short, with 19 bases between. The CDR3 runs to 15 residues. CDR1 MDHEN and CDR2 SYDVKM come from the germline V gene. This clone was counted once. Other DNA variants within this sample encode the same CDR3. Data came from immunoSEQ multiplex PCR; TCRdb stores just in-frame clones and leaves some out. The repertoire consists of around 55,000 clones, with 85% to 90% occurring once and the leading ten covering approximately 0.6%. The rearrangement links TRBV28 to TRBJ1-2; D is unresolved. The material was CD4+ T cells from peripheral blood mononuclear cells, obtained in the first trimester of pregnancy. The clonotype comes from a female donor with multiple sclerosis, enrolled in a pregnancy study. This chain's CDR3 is CASKTTGSIGYGYTF. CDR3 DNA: TGTGCCAGCAAGACGACGGGGTCAATTGGCTATGGCTACACCTTC.